This T cell receptor beta chain came from a study of tumor-infiltrating lymphocytes in primary liver carcinoma. This clonotype was seen more than once but under ten times. A much larger clone lies one base from this, so it may be a read error. Extraction of RNA together with DNA used roughly 18-32 mg of unsorted bulk tissue. The authors made TCR beta cDNA from around 500 ng total RNA with a constant-region primer. Three nested multiplex PCR rounds, a slightly modified ARM-PCR, produced the libraries for TCR beta. The first two PCR rounds, roughly 11 cycles each, used TRBV1-TRBV30 forward primers and a C-beta reverse primer. TCRdb re-called the multiplex PCR reads through MiXCR, storing one row per CDR3 protein. Of roughly 100,000 distinct CDR3 sequences listed, around 80% are singletons. Per the germline V gene, CDR1 is MDHEN and CDR2 is SYDVKM. CDR3 length: 13 residues.

Sequencing was performed on liver tumor tissue from sampling region 3. The subset: tumor region T3, left-lateral pole. This chain connects TRBV28 to TRBJ2-2; possible D gene TRBD1, 6 bases. The source of this sequence is a man aged 35 to 55 with primary liver carcinoma and hepatitis B virus infection. The CDR3 DNA is TGTTCCAGCGAGAAAGGGGGAGCCGGGGAGCTGTTTTTT. This encodes CSSEKGGAGELFF.